This T cell receptor beta chain was found in a study of cytomegalovirus exposure and HLA in healthy donors. General study points: Rarity characterized most TCR sequences, yet some public TCRs appeared in many donors. It was shown in a later analysis that HLA-associated TCR beta chains were more clonally expanded than other, equally common chains.

The CDR3 length is 15 residues. CDR1 is KGHSH, CDR2 LQKENI, per germline. The V segment lost 2 bases and the J segment 1 base; nucleotides outside the gene matches: 1. A word on this clone: Its antigen is undetermined.

The PCR had 60 Vbeta and 13 Jbeta primers. Libraries were prepared by immunoSEQ multiplex PCR; TCRdb keeps only in-frame clonotypes and omits some of them. Of 160,000 or so clones in the sample, 75% to 80% were seen once. Healthy bone marrow donors made up the cohort. Despite likely unrecorded immune exposures, the donors were nominally healthy at the time of sampling. The chain employs TRBV18 and TRBJ2-3; 9 bases map to TRBD2. The sequencing input was PBMCs. The sequence was collected from a woman in her 40s in good health and CMV-seronegative. Written as DNA, the CDR3 is TGTGCCAGCTCACCATCTAGCGGGGGCACAGATACGCAGTATTTT. Protein sequence: CASSPSSGGTDTQYF.